This TCR beta chain was identified during a study of blood T cell repertoires in COVID-19. About the study: Samples came from the United States, Italy and Spain, spanning acute and convalescent COVID-19. PBMCs, B-cell-depleted T cells, or T cells provided the cDNA or gDNA that made up the material.

Trimming stripped 1 base from V and 3 bases from J, with 17 bases between. This CDR3 contains 16 residues. Germline CDR1 is SGHDT and CDR2 is YYEEEE. In the authors' methods: Reference gene primer amplification in the assay estimated nucleated cell counts. The data were produced by immunoSEQ multiplex PCR, yet TCRdb's version contains in-frame clones alone and is incomplete. The DNA gave D and trimming, while V, J and clone size come from that table. The sample has some 460,000 clones; 75% to 90% are singletons. Clinical history reported by participants formed the basis on which cohorts were assigned.

The chain is built from TRBV5-6 and TRBJ2-7, with a possible D match to TRBD2 (6 bases). The TCR was taken from a woman in her late teens or twenties who had recovered from COVID-19. The sequencing sample was made of PBMCs or T cells enriched from blood (not recorded which). In DNA form, the CDR3 reads TGTGCCAGCAGCTTGTACTCGGGAGTAACCTACTACGAGCAGTACTTC. It specifies CASSLYSGVTYYEQYF. Full variable domain (missing parts from reference TRBV5-6 and TRBJ2-7): DAGVTQSPTHLIKTRGQQVTLRCSPKSGHDTVSWYQQALGQGPQFIFQYYEEEERQRGNFPDRFSGHQFPNYSSELNVNALLLGDSALYLCASSLYSGVTYYEQYFGPGTRLTVT.